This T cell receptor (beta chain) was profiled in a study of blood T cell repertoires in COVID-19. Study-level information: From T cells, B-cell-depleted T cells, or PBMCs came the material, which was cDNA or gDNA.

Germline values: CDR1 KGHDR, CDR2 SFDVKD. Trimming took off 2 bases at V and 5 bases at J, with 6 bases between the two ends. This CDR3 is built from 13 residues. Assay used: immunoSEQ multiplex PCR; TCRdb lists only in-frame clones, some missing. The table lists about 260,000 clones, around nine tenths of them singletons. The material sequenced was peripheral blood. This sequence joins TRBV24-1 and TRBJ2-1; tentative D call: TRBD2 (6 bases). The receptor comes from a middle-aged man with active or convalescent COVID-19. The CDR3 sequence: CATSDWGDNEQFF. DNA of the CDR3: TGTGCCACCAGTGATTGGGGGGACAATGAGCAGTTCTTC.